The present entry profiles one T cell receptor (beta chain) with its context. The study ran its PCR with 60 Vbeta and 13 Jbeta primers. The data were produced by immunoSEQ multiplex PCR, yet TCRdb's version contains in-frame clones alone and is incomplete. The table records roughly 100,000 clones, less than 80% of them present only once. CDR1 and CDR2 from the germline V gene are SGHTA and FQGTGA. With 4 bases removed from V and 4 bases from J, the gap between germline ends came to 10 bases. The CDR3 runs to 13 residues. This entry comes from a study of cytomegalovirus exposure and HLA in healthy donors. Study background: Around 85 million unique TCR sequences came from HLA-typed donors in an early release.

The chain uses TRBV7-3 and TRBJ1-2; no reliable D call. The sequencing sample was made of PBMCs. This sequence originates from a young man in good health and CMV-seropositive. CDR3 loop: CASSSGPRYGYTF. The CDR3, as DNA: TGTGCCAGCAGCTCTGGGCCCCGCTATGGCTACACCTTC.